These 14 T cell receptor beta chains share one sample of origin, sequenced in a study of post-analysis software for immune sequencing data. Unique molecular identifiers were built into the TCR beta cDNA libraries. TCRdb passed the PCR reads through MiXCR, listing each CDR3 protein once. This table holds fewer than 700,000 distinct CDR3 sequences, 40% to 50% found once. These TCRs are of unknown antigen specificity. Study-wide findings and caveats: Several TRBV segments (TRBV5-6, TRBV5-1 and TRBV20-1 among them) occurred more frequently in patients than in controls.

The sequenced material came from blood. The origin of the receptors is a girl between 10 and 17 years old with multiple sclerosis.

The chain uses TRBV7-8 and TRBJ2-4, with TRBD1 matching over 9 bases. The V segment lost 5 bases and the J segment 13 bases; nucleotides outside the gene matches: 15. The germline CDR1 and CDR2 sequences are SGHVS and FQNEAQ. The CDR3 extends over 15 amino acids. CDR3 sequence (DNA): TGTGCCAGCAGCCCGTGGACAGGGGCGGGCTACGGGCAGTACTTC. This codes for CASSPWTGAGYGQYF. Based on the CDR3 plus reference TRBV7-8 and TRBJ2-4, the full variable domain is GAGVSQSPRYKVAKRGQDVALRCDPISGHVSLFWYQQALGQGPEFLTYFQNEAQLDKSGLPSDRFFAERPEGSVSTLKIQRTQQEDSAVYLCASSPWTGAGYGQYFGAGTRLSVL.

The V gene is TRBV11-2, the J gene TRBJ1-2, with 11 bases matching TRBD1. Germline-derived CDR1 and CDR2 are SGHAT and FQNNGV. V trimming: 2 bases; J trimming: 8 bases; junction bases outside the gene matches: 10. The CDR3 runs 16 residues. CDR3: CASSLLPSRTGGGYTF. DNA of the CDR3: TGTGCCAGCAGCTTACTACCCAGTCGGACAGGGGGCGGCTACACCTTC. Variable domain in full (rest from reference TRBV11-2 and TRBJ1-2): EAGVAQSPRYKIIEKRQSVAFWCNPISGHATLYWYQQILGQGPKLLIQFQNNGVVDDSQLPKDRFSAERLKGVDSTLKIQPAKLEDSAVYLCASSLLPSRTGGGYTFGSGTRLTVV.

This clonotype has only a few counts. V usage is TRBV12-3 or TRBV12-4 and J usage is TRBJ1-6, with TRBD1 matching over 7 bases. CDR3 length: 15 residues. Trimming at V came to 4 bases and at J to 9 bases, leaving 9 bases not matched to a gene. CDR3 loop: CASSSEQGNGSPLHF. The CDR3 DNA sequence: TGTGCCAGCAGTTCAGAACAGGGGAATGGTTCACCCCTCCACTTT.

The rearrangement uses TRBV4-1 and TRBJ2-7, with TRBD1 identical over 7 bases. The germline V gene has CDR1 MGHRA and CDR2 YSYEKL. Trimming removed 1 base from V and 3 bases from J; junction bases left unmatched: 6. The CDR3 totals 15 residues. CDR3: CASSQGQGEGYEQYF. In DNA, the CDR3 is TGCGCCAGCAGCCAAGGACAGGGTGAAGGCTACGAGCAGTACTTC.

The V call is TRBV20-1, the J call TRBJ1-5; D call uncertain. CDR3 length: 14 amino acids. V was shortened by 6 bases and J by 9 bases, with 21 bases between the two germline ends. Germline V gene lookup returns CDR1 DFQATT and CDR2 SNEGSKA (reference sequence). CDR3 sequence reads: CSAVWGTDRGPQHF. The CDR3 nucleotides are TGCAGTGCCGTATGGGGAACGGATCGTGGGCCCCAGCATTTT.

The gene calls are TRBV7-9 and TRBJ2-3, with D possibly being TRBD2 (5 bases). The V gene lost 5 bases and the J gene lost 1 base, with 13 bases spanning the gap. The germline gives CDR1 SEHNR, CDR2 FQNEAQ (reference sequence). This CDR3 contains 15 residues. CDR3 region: CASSPWGSGTDTQYF. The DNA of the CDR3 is TGTGCCAGCAGCCCCTGGGGTAGCGGCACAGATACGCAGTATTTT.

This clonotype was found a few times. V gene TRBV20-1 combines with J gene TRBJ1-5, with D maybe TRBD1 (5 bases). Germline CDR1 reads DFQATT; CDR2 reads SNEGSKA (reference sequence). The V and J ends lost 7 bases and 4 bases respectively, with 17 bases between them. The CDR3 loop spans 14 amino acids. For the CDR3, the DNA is TGCAGTGTAACGGAAGACAGCCCGAATCAGCCCCAGCATTTT. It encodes CSVTEDSPNQPQHF.

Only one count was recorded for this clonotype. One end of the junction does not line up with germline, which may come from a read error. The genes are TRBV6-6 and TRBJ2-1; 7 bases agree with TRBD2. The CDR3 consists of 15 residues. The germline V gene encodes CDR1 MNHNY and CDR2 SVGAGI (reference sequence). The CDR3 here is CASTYVLAVGNEQFF. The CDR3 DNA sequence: TGTGCCAGCACTTACGTGCTAGCGGTAGGCAATGAGCAGTTCTTC.

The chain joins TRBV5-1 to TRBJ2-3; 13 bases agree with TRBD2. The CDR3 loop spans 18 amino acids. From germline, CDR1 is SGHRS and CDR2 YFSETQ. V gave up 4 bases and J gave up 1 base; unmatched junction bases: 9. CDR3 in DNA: TGCGCCAGCAGCCCGACTAGCGGGGGGCTGCTGGGCACAGATACGCAGTATTTT. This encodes CASSPTSGGLLGTDTQYF.

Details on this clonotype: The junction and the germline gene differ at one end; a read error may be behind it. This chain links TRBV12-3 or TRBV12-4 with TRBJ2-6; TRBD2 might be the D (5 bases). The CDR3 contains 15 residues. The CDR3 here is CACSPAGTGANVLTF. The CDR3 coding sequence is TGTGCCTGCAGTCCGGCGGGCACTGGGGCCAACGTCCTGACTTTC.

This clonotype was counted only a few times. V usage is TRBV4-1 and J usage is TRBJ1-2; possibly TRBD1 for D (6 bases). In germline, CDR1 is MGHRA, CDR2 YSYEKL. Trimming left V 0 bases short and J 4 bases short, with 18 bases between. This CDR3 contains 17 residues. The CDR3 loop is CASSQDARARGSYGYTF. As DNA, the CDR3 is TGCGCCAGCAGCCAAGACGCCCGAGCCAGGGGTAGCTATGGCTACACCTTC.

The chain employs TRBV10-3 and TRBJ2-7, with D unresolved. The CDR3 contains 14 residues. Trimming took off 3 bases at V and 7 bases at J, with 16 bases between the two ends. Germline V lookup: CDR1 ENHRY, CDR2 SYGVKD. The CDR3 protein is CAISDGILANEQYF. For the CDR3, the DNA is TGTGCCATCAGTGACGGAATTTTAGCCAATGAGCAGTACTTC.

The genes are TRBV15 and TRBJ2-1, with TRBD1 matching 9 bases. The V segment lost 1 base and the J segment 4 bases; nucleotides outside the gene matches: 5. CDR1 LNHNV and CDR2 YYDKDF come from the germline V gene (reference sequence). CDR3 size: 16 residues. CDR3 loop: CATSRVRDRAYNEQFF. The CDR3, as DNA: TGTGCCACCAGCAGAGTTCGGGACAGGGCTTACAATGAGCAGTTCTTC.

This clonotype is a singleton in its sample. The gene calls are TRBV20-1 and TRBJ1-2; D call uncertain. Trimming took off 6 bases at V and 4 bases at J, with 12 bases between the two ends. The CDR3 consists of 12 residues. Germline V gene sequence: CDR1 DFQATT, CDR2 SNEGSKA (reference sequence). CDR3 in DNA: TGCAGTGCGGGGTGGAAGAGCTATGGCTACACCTTC. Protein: CSAGWKSYGYTF.